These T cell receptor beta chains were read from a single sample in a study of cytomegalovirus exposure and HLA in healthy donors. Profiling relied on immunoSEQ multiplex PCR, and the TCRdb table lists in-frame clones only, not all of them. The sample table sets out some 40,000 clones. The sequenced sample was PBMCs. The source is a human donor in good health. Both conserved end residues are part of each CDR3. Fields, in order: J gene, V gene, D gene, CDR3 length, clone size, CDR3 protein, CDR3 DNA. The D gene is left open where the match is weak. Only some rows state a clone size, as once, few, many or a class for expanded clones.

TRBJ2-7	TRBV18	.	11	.	CASSPEGEQYF	TGTGCCAGCTCACCGGAGGGGGAGCAGTACTTC
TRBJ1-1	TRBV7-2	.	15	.	CASSEGGAANTEAFF	TGTGCCAGCAGCGAAGGAGGCGCGGCGAACACTGAAGCTTTCTTT
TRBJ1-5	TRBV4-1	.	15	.	CASSQGGYSNQPQHF	TGCGCCAGCAGCCAGGGGGGTTATAGCAATCAGCCCCAGCATTTT
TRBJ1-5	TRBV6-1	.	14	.	CASSEGQGNQPQHF	TGTGCCAGCAGTGAAGGACAGGGCAATCAGCCCCAGCATTTT
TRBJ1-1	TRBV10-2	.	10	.	CASQGTEAFF	TGCGCCAGCCAGGGCACTGAAGCTTTCTTT
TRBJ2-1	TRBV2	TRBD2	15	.	CASSLLRGAYNEQFF	TGTGCCAGCAGCTTGCTGCGGGGGGCTTACAATGAGCAGTTCTTC
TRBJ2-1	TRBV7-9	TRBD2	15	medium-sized	CASSTPSGGPNEQFF	TGTGCCAGCAGCACCCCTAGCGGGGGTCCCAATGAGCAGTTCTTC
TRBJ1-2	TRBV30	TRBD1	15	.	CAWSVDGTELYGYTF	TGTGCCTGGAGTGTAGACGGGACAGAGCTCTATGGCTACACCTTC
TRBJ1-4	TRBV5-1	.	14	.	CASRSGGSNEKLFF	TGCGCCAGCCGCTCCGGGGGATCTAATGAAAAACTGTTTTTT
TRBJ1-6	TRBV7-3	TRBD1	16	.	CASSQGAGTVNSPLHF	TGTGCCAGCAGCCAAGGGGCCGGGACAGTAAATTCACCCCTCCACTTT
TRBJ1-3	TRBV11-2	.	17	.	CASSLRSGPNSGNTIYF	TGTGCCAGCAGCTTAAGGAGCGGTCCGAACTCTGGAAACACCATATATTTT
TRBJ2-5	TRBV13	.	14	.	CASSLRFKWETQYF	TGTGCCAGCAGCCTACGCTTTAAGTGGGAGACCCAGTACTTC
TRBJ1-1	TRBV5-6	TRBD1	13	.	CASSTGDSTEAFF	TGTGCCAGCAGTACAGGGGATAGCACTGAAGCTTTCTTT
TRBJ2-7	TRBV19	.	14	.	CASSIDPWEDEQYF	TGTGCCAGTAGTATTGATCCTTGGGAGGATGAGCAGTACTTC
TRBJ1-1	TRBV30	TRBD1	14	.	CAWSPGQANTEAFF	TGTGCCTGGAGCCCGGGACAGGCGAACACTGAAGCTTTCTTT
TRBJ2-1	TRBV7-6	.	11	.	CATMRDNEQFF	TGTGCCACCATGAGGGACAATGAGCAGTTCTTC
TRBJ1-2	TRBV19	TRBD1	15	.	CASSPGQAPLYGYTF	TGTGCCAGTAGTCCAGGACAGGCCCCCTTGTATGGCTACACCTTC
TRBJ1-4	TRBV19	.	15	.	CASIDGGAQDEKLFF	TGTGCCAGTATAGATGGGGGGGCGCAAGATGAAAAACTGTTTTTT
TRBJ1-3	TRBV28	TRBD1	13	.	CASSGGFRNTIYF	TGTGCCAGCTCAGGGGGCTTCAGAAACACCATATATTTT
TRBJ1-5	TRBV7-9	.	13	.	CASRSTENQPQHF	TGTGCCAGCAGGTCGACAGAAAATCAGCCCCAGCATTTT
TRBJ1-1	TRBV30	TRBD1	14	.	CAWSLGQGFTEDFF	TGTGCCTGGAGTCTCGGACAGGGATTCACTGAAGATTTCTTT
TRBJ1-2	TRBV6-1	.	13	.	CASSEEPNYGYTF	TGTGCCAGCAGTGAGGAGCCAAACTATGGCTACACCTTC
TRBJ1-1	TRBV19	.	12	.	CATREGGTEAFF	TGTGCCACCAGGGAGGGAGGGACTGAAGCTTTCTTT
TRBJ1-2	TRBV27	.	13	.	CASSQEGNYGYTF	TGTGCCAGCAGCCAGGAGGGAAACTATGGCTACACCTTC
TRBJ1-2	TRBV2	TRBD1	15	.	CASSPLLTGNYGYTF	TGTGCCAGCAGTCCCCTTCTGACAGGGAACTATGGCTACACCTTC
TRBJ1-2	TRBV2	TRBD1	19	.	CASTYIPGQGFRSFYGYTF	TGTGCCAGCACCTATATACCGGGACAGGGATTTAGAAGTTTCTATGGCTACACCTTC
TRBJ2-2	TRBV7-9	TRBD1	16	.	CASSSDRASNTGELFF	TGTGCCAGCAGCTCCGACAGGGCCTCGAACACCGGGGAGCTGTTTTTT